This T cell receptor (beta chain) was obtained from a study of T cell repertoires in cytomegalovirus infection (dated by TCRdb to the late 2010s). As for the study more broadly: Alongside well-studied HLA-B-restricted epitopes, the peptide stimulations were aimed at recently identified HLA-C-restricted CMV epitopes, whose presentation resists viral immunomodulation. Donor HLA type was relevant to the analysis, because carriage of CMV infection together with the matching HLA type was indicated by public TCR beta signatures.

This clonotype was counted at least ten times. The target of this receptor is not known. Per-base qualities were not stored, and no clone one base away is much larger. Sequencing instrument: Illumina HiSeq 1500. Starting from the raw public reads, TCRdb applied fastp trimming at Q25, assembled clones with MiXCR and retained in-frame beta chains. One record per CDR3 amino acid sequence lists the most common genes and DNA. This sample comprises about 330,000 distinct CDR3 sequences, about a third of them detected only once. In total, the top ten clones hold roughly 14% of the sample. Overall study outcomes, separate from this receptor: In both this cohort and an independent cohort of some 350 donors, the cumulative frequency of public TCR beta family members distinguished carriers of CMV infection plus the relevant HLA type. In the ex vivo response, HLA-C-restricted CMV-specific TCR beta clonotypes were dominant, and in two of eight donors the single most frequent clonotype came from this HLA-C-restricted group.

Interpreted using the paper, the treatment or condition label stands for: in vitro stimulation with specific CMV peptide epitopes to enrich CMV-specific T cells. The material sequenced was cultured PBMCs, taken from culture after CMV antigen stimulation. The TCR was taken from a human donor in good health (CMV status not recorded). Some clones in this sample may be carry-over from other donors' samples.

The nucleotide sequence reads as follows: TGTGCCAGCAGTCTAAGGGGTAGCGGCAGCACAGATACGCAGTATTTT. The resulting protein is CASSLRGSGSTDTQYF. This sequence uses TRBV6-1 and TRBJ2-3; tentative D gene TRBD2, with 6 bases matching. The germline V gene yields MNHNS for CDR1 and SASEGT for CDR2. V is cut by 5 bases and J by 0 bases, and the space between the germline ends is 15 bases. From the cysteine up to the phenylalanine, the CDR3 has a length of 16 residues. The entry retains the CDR3 DNA only, 48 bases that are in frame from base 1.